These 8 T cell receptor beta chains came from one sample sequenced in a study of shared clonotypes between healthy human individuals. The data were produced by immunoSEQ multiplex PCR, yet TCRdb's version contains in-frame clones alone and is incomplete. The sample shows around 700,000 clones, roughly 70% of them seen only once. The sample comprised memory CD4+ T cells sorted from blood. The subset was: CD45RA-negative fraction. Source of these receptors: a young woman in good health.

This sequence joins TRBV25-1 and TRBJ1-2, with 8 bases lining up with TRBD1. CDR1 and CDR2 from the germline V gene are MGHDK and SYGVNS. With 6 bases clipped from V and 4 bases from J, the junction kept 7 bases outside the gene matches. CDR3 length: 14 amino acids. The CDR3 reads CASSPTGDFYGYTF. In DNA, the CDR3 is TGTGCCAGCAGCCCGACAGGGGATTTCTATGGCTACACCTTC.

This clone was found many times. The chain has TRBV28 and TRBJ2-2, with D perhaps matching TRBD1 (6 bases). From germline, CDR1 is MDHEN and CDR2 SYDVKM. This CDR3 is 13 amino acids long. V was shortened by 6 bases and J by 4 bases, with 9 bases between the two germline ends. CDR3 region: CASRQGFTGELFF. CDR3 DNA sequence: TGTGCCAGCAGACAGGGTTTCACCGGGGAGCTGTTTTTT.

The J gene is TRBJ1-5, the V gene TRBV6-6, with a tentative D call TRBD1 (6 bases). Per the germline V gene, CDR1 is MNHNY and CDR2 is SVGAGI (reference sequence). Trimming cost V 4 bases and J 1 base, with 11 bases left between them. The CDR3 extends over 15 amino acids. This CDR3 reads CASSSSGASNQPQHF. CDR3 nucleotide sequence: TGTGCCAGCAGTTCGTCGGGGGCGAGCAATCAGCCCCAGCATTTT.

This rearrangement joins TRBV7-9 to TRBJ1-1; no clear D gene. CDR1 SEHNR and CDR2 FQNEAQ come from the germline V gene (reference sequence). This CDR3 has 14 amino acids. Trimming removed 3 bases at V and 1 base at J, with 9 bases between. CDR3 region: CASSLTLENTEAFF. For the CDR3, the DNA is TGTGCCAGCAGCTTGACATTGGAGAACACTGAAGCTTTCTTT.

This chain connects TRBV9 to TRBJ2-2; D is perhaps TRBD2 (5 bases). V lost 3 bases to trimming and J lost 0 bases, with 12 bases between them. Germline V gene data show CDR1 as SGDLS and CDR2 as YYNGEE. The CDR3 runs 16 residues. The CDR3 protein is CASSATRGPNTGELFF. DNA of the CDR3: TGTGCCAGCAGCGCAACCCGCGGGCCGAACACCGGGGAGCTGTTTTTT. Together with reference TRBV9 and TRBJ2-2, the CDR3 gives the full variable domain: DSGVTQTPKHLITATGQRVTLRCSPRSGDLSVYWYQQSLDQGLQFLIQYYNGEERAKGNILERFSAQQFPDLHSELNLSSLELGDSALYFCASSATRGPNTGELFFGEGSRLTVL.

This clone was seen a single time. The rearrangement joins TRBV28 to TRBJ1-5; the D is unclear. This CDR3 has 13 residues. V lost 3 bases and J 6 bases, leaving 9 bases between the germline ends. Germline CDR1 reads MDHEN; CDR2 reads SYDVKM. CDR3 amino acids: CASSLVDFQPQHF. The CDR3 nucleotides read TGTGCCAGCAGTTTGGTTGATTTTCAGCCCCAGCATTTT.

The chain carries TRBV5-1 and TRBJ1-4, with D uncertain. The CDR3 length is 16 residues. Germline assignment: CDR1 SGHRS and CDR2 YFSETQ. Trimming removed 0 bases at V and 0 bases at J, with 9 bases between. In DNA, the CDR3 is TGCGCCAGCAGCTTGGGGTCGGCTACAACTAATGAAAAACTGTTTTTT. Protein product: CASSLGSATTNEKLFF.

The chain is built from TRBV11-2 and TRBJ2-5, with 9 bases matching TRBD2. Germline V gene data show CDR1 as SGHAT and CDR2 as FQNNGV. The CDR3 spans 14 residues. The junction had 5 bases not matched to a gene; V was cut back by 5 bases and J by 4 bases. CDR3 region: CASSLAGRTETQYF. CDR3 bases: TGTGCCAGCAGCCTAGCGGGACGGACAGAGACCCAGTACTTC.